This T cell receptor beta chain was observed in a study of T-cell reconstitution after alpha-beta-depleted transplantation in children. The CDR3 runs 15 residues. Germline CDR1 SGHRS, CDR2 YFSETQ. J was trimmed by 5 bases and V by 4 bases; bases with no gene match: 8. Study-level results: Two months or so post-transplant, alpha-beta T cells reportedly derived from several hundred expanded graft clones. Some patients' high day-60 TCRbeta diversity was traced to surviving recipient T cells and thymic progenitors. T cells produced anew were the main source of T-cell counts and diversity one year after transplant.

Comment on this clonotype: Its specificity is unknown.

Unique molecular identifiers featured in how the TCRbeta library was prepared. MiXCR, run by TCRdb on the PCR reads, gives a single entry per CDR3 protein. The sample carries about 420,000 distinct CDR3 sequences, around 15% recorded once. The rearrangement uses TRBV5-1 and TRBJ2-7; 11 bases fit TRBD2. The TCR comes from a boy in the first two years of life who had a stem cell transplant for Wiskott-Aldrich syndrome, so the T cells may come from the graft donor. Specimen: PBMCs, mostly from graft donor cells, collected 360 days after TCRalphabeta/CD19-depleted stem cell transplant. The CDR3 is CASSALTSGIDEQYF. CDR3 DNA: TGCGCCAGCAGCGCACTGACTAGCGGGATTGACGAGCAGTACTTC.